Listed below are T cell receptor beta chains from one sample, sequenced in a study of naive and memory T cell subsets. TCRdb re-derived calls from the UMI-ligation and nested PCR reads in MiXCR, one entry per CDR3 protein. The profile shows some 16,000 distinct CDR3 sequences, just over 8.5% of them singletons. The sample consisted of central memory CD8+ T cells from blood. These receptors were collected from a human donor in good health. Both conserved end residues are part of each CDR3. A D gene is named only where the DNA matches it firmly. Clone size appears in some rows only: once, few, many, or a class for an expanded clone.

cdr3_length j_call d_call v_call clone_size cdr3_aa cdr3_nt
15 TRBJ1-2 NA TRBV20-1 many CSARKEEGVTYGYTF TGCAGTGCTAGGAAAGAGGAGGGAGTAACGTATGGCTACACCTTC
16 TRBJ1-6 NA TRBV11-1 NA CASSLGFVRYNSPLHF TGTGCCAGCAGCTTAGGATTCGTCCGTTATAATTCACCCCTCCACTTT
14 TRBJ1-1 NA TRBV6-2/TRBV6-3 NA CASSYSIRGTEAFF TGTGCCAGCAGTTACTCGATTCGGGGCACTGAAGCTTTCTTT
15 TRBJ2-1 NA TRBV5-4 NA CASSLGQGPYNEQFF TGTGCCAGCAGCTTGGGGCAGGGACCTTACAATGAGCAGTTCTTC
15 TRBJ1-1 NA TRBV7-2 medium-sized CASSLDIGLGTEAFF TGTGCCAGCAGCTTAGATATTGGGCTTGGCACTGAAGCTTTCTTT
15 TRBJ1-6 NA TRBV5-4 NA CASSHMTAYNSPLHF TGTGCCAGCAGCCATATGACGGCGTATAATTCACCCCTCCACTTT
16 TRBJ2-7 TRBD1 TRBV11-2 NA CASSLGPETGFYEQYF TGTGCCAGCAGCTTAGGACCCGAGACAGGGTTTTACGAGCAGTACTTC
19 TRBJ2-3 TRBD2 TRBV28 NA CASSLCAGCSGGGTDTQYF TGTGCCAGCAGTTTATGCGCGGGCTGTAGCGGGGGTGGGACAGATACGCAGTATTTT
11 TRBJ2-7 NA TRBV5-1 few CASSHVGQTYF TGCGCCAGCAGCCACGTGGGACAAACGTACTTC
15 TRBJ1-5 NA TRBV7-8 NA CASSISLGRAQPQHF TGTGCCAGCAGCATTAGTCTTGGGAGGGCTCAGCCCCAGCATTTT
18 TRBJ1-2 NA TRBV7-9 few CASSFRLIFRGKGFGYTF TGTGCCAGCAGCTTTCGACTTATCTTTCGGGGAAAGGGATTCGGCTACACCTTC
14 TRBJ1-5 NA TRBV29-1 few CSVGSEYSNQPQHF TGCAGCGTAGGCTCTGAATATAGCAATCAGCCCCAGCATTTT
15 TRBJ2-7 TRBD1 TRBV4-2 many CASSQDRGGAGEQYF TGTGCCAGCAGCCAAGATAGAGGGGGCGCGGGTGAGCAGTACTTC
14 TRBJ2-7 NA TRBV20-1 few CSAGGRGSSYEQYF TGCAGTGCGGGGGGACGGGGGAGCTCCTACGAGCAGTACTTC
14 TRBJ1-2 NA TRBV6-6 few CASSETVTSYGYTF TGTGCCAGCAGTGAGACAGTAACCAGCTATGGCTACACCTTC
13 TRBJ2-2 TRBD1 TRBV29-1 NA CSVRDRDTGELFF TGCAGCGTCCGGGACAGGGATACCGGGGAGCTGTTTTTT
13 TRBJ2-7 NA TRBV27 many CASSETGNYEQYF TGTGCCAGCAGCGAGACAGGTAACTACGAGCAGTACTTC
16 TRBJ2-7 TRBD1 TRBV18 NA CASSQKLYRGAYEQYF TGTGCCAGCTCACAAAAATTATACAGGGGAGCCTACGAGCAGTACTTC
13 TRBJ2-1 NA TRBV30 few CAWSTINYNEQFF TGTGCCTGGAGTACGATAAACTACAATGAGCAGTTCTTC
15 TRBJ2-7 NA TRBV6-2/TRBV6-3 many CASSYGSGDTYEQYF TGTGCCAGCAGTTACGGGAGTGGGGACACCTACGAGCAGTACTTC
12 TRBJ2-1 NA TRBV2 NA CASNMALNEQFF TGTGCCAGCAATATGGCCCTCAATGAGCAGTTCTTC
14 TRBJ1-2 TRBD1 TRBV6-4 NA CASSPEGGEHGYTF TGTGCCAGCAGTCCAGAAGGGGGCGAGCATGGCTACACCTTC
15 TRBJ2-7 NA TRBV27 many CASSQIQGMVYEQYF TGTGCCAGCAGTCAAATACAGGGAATGGTCTACGAGCAGTACTTC
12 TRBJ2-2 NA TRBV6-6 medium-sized CASTRNTGELFF TGTGCCAGCACGAGAAACACCGGGGAGCTGTTTTTT
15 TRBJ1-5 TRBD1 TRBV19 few CASSLGTGGNQPQHF TGTGCCAGTAGTCTGGGGACAGGGGGCAATCAGCCCCAGCATTTT
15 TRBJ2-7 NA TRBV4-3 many CASSQDRAQLYEQYF TGCGCCAGCAGCCAAGATCGGGCTCAGCTCTACGAGCAGTACTTC
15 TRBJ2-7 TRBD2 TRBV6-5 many CASSYGLAGTYEQYF TGTGCCAGCAGCTACGGACTAGCGGGAACCTACGAGCAGTACTTC
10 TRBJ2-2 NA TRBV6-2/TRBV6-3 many CASRDGELFF TGTGCCAGCAGGGACGGGGAGCTGTTTTTT
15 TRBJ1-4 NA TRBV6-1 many CASSEGVGTNEKLFF TGTGCCAGCAGTGAAGGAGTCGGAACGAATGAAAAACTGTTTTTT
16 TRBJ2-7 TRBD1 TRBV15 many CATSRGTGGSGYEQYF TGTGCCACCAGCAGAGGGACAGGGGGTTCAGGCTACGAGCAGTACTTC
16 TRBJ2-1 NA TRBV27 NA CASSPSGRLGHNEQFF TGTGCCAGCAGCCCTAGTGGCCGGCTTGGGCACAATGAGCAGTTCTTC
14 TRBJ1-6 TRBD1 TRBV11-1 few CASTPTGSLGPLHF TGTGCCAGCACCCCGACAGGGTCATTGGGGCCCCTCCACTTT
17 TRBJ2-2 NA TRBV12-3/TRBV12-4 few CASSLSPSILVTGELFF TGTGCCAGCAGTTTATCCCCTAGCATCCTTGTGACCGGGGAGCTGTTTTTT
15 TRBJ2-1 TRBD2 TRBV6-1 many CASSGTSASSNEQFF TGTGCCAGCAGTGGGACTAGCGCCTCCTCGAATGAGCAGTTCTTC
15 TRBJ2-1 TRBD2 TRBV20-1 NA CSARVPSGDYNEQFF TGCAGTGCTAGAGTGCCTAGCGGGGACTACAATGAGCAGTTCTTC
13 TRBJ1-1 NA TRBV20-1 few CSARDGRDTEAFF TGCAGTGCTAGAGATGGGCGTGACACTGAAGCTTTCTTT
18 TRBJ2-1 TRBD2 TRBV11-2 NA CASSLGGNSGTTYNEQFF TGTGCCAGCAGCTTAGGGGGAAATAGCGGGACCACCTACAATGAGCAGTTCTTC
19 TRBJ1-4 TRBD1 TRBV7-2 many CASSFRSRTGEATNEKLFF TGTGCCAGCAGCTTCCGGAGCAGAACAGGGGAAGCAACTAATGAAAAACTGTTTTTT
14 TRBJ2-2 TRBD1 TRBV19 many CASSISRGHGELFF TGTGCCAGTAGTATTAGTAGGGGGCACGGGGAGCTGTTTTTT
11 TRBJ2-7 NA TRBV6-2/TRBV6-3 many CASSYIYEQYF TGTGCCAGCAGTTACATCTACGAGCAGTACTTC
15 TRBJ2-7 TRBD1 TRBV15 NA CATGPATDRAYEQYF TGTGCCACCGGACCGGCTACGGACAGGGCCTACGAGCAGTACTTC
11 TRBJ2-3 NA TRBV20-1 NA CSAGGHTTQYF TGCAGTGCTGGGGGACACACCACGCAGTATTTT
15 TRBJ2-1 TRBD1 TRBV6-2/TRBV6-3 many CASSYGDSGHNEQFF TGTGCCAGCAGTTACGGGGACAGTGGACACAATGAGCAGTTCTTC
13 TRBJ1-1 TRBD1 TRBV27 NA CASSGTGSTEAFF TGTGCCAGCAGCGGGACAGGGTCCACTGAAGCTTTCTTT
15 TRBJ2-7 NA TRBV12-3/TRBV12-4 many CASSSTNGVIYEQYF TGTGCCAGCAGTAGTACCAACGGGGTGATCTACGAGCAGTACTTC
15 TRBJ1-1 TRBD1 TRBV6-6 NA CAAGGTGVLNTEAFF TGTGCCGCTGGCGGGACAGGGGTATTGAACACTGAAGCTTTCTTT
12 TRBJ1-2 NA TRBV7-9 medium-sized CASSLGSNGYTF TGTGCCAGCAGCTTGGGGAGTAATGGCTACACCTTC
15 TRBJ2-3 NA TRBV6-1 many CASSESRGSTDTQYF TGTGCCAGCAGTGAAAGTAGAGGATCCACAGATACGCAGTATTTT
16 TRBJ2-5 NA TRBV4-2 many CASSQGADRVQETQYF TGTGCCAGCAGCCAAGGAGCGGACCGGGTCCAAGAGACCCAGTACTTC
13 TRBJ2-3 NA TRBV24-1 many CATSDLEGDTQYF TGTGCCACCAGTGATTTGGAGGGGGATACGCAGTATTTT
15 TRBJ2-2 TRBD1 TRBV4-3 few CASSQGQGGTGELFF TGCGCCAGCAGCCAGGGACAGGGCGGCACCGGGGAGCTGTTTTTT
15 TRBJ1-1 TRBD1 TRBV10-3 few CAISEGTGLNTEAFF TGTGCCATCAGTGAAGGGACAGGGCTGAACACTGAAGCTTTCTTT